Following are 13 T cell receptor beta chains from one sample sequenced in a study of shared clonotypes between healthy human individuals. Sequenced by immunoSEQ multiplex PCR; TCRdb stores in-frame clones only, minus some. The table lists 2 million to 2.5 million clones, under 97% of them singletons. The sequenced sample was naive CD4+ T cells sorted from blood. Subset of the sample: CD45RA+ positively selected. The receptor set was obtained from a man younger than 30 in good health.

V usage is TRBV5-1 and J usage is TRBJ2-7, with a weak D call TRBD1 (5 bases). CDR3 length equals 15 residues. CDR1 and CDR2 from the germline V gene are SGHRS and YFSETQ. Trimming removed 1 base at V and 0 bases at J, with 11 bases between. The chain's CDR3 is CASSLNGHPSYEQYF. CDR3 in DNA: TGCGCCAGCAGCTTGAACGGACACCCCTCCTACGAGCAGTACTTC.

Comments on this clone: This CDR3 is also generated by other DNA sequences in the sample. The chain employs TRBV5-1 and TRBJ2-2; D not certain. Deletions cut 4 bases from V and 6 bases from J, with 7 bases between. Germline V CDR1 and CDR2: SGHRS, YFSETQ. The CDR3 spans 12 residues. The CDR3 protein is CASSLSPGELFF. CDR3 DNA sequence: TGCGCCAGCAGCCTCAGTCCCGGGGAGCTGTTTTTT.

The rearrangement joins TRBV18 to TRBJ2-7; 8 bases map to TRBD1. The CDR3 is 14 amino acids. V lost 5 bases and J lost 3; bases outside the gene matches: 6. The germline V gene has CDR1 KGHSH and CDR2 LQKENI. This chain's CDR3 is CASSGLDRVYEQYF. The CDR3 coding sequence is TGTGCCAGCTCAGGATTGGACAGGGTCTACGAGCAGTACTTC.

The chain joins TRBV18 to TRBJ1-1, with 9 bases lining up with TRBD1. CDR1 KGHSH and CDR2 LQKENI come from the germline V gene. V shed 0 bases and J 7 bases; nucleotides not matched to a gene: 9. This CDR3 is 16 amino acids long. CDR3 loop: CASSPPPTGGQGEAFF. In nucleotides, the CDR3 is TGTGCCAGCTCACCACCTCCCACCGGGGGACAGGGTGAAGCTTTCTTT.

Regarding this clone: The same CDR3 arises from other DNA sequences in this sample as well. The chain has TRBV19 and TRBJ1-2; maybe TRBD1 (6 bases). CDR3 length equals 14 residues. V lost 1 base and J 2 bases, leaving 8 bases between the germline ends. Germline V gene lookup returns CDR1 LNHDA and CDR2 SQIVND (reference sequence). The CDR3 DNA reads TGTGCCAGTAGTATAGGACAGGCGAACTATGGCTACACCTTC. It is translated as CASSIGQANYGYTF.

The chain carries TRBV7-6 and TRBJ2-3; 11 nucleotides match TRBD2. CDR3 length: 16 residues. The V and J ends lost 1 base and 3 bases, in that order; junction bases with no gene match: 3. Germline CDR1 reads SGHVS; CDR2 reads FNYEAQ. The CDR3 DNA reads TGTGCCAGCAGCTTAGGGATAGCGGGAGGGACAGATACGCAGTATTTT. Protein product: CASSLGIAGGTDTQYF. Full variable domain (remainder filled in from reference TRBV7-6 and TRBJ2-3): GAGVSQSPRYKVTKRGQDVALRCDPISGHVSLYWYRQALGQGPEFLTYFNYEAQQDKSGLPNDRFSAERPEGSISTLTIQRTEQRDSAMYRCASSLGIAGGTDTQYFGPGTRLTVL.

This clone has a single count. The chain joins TRBV5-6 to TRBJ1-6; no firm D call. From germline, CDR1 is SGHDT and CDR2 YYEEEE. The CDR3 totals 16 residues. Between the trimmed V and J ends, which lost 4 bases and 6 bases, there was a span of 17 bases. DNA of the CDR3: TGTGCCAGCAGCCGTAGCTTGGGATCGGGTAATTCACCCCTCCACTTT. As protein: CASSRSLGSGNSPLHF.

V is TRBV27 and J is TRBJ2-1; D possibly corresponds to TRBD1 (6 bases). The length of the CDR3 is 13 residues. Germline CDR1 reads MNHEY; CDR2 reads SMNVEV (reference sequence). The ends were cut back, 7 bases at V and 4 bases at J, with 11 bases in the middle. The CDR3 protein is CASKQGNYNEQFF. CDR3 DNA: TGTGCCAGCAAACAGGGCAATTACAATGAGCAGTTCTTC.

The chain recombines TRBV7-2 with TRBJ2-2; 14 positions agree with TRBD2. The CDR3 is made up of 18 amino acids. Germline CDR1 is SGHTA and CDR2 is FQGNSA. V shed 3 bases and J 5 bases; nucleotides not matched to a gene: 8. CDR3 nucleotides: TGTGCCAGCAGCTTCTCCGGGACTAGCGGGAGCGGAACCGGGGAGCTGTTTTTT. Its translation: CASSFSGTSGSGTGELFF.

The chain is built from TRBV5-5 and TRBJ2-7, with TRBD1 as a possible D gene (6 bases). CDR3 size: 16 residues. V was cut by 4 bases and J by 1 base, with 18 bases left in between. Germline assignment: CDR1 SGHKS and CDR2 YYEKEE (reference sequence). Here the CDR3 DNA reads TGTGCCAGCAGCGCCGACCGGGACACTAGATCCTACGAGCAGTACTTC. Amino acids: CASSADRDTRSYEQYF.

V and J are TRBV30 and TRBJ1-2; unclear D gene. This CDR3 is built from 14 residues. From germline, CDR1 is GTSNPN and CDR2 SVGIG (reference sequence). The V and J ends lost 0 bases and 1 base respectively, with 9 bases between them. The CDR3 protein is CAWSVSGLNYGYTF. The CDR3 DNA reads TGTGCCTGGAGTGTTTCTGGCCTTAACTATGGCTACACCTTC.

This chain uses TRBV10-3 with TRBJ2-7; possible D gene TRBD1, 5 bases. CDR3 length: 14 amino acids. Deletions cut 9 bases from V and 1 base from J, with 16 bases between. Germline loops: CDR1 ENHRY, CDR2 SYGVKD. The CDR3 region is CAMKSDTGSYEQYF. DNA for the CDR3: TGTGCCATGAAATCGGACACCGGATCCTACGAGCAGTACTTC.

The chain has TRBV5-4 and TRBJ2-1; a possible D gene is TRBD2 (5 bases). Germline V gene data show CDR1 as SGHNT and CDR2 as YYREEE (reference sequence). The V gene lost 0 bases and the J gene lost 4 bases, with 8 bases spanning the gap. CDR3 length: 14 residues. The CDR3 region has the DNA TGTGCCAGCAGCTTGGGAGAGGGTTACAATGAGCAGTTCTTC. Protein sequence: CASSLGEGYNEQFF.